The 10 T cell receptor beta chains below were found in one sample sequenced in a study of post-analysis software for immune sequencing data. Findings and limits, study-wide: Patients used about 5 TRBV segments, including TRBV5-6, TRBV5-1 and TRBV20-1, more often than controls.

Unique-molecular-identifier-tagged TCR beta cDNA libraries were used. TCRdb passed the PCR reads through MiXCR, listing each CDR3 protein once. The sample shows 740,000 or so distinct CDR3 sequences, approximately 57% of them seen only once. Which antigens these TCRs recognize remains unknown. The sequenced sample consisted of blood. The receptors originated from a girl aged 10-17 years with multiple sclerosis.

This rearrangement joins TRBV5-1 to TRBJ1-2, with 9 nucleotides matching TRBD1. The V gene's germline CDR1 is SGHRS and CDR2 YFSETQ. V shed 4 bases, J shed 8 bases, and the junction held 15 bases outside the gene matches. This CDR3 region has 16 residues. The CDR3 DNA sequence: TGCGCCAGCAGCCCTTCGGCGGGACAGGGAATTTTAGGCTACACCTTC. Translation: CASSPSAGQGILGYTF. The full variable domain, its missing parts supplied by reference TRBV5-1 and TRBJ1-2, is KAGVTQTPRYLIKTRGQQVTLSCSPISGHRSVSWYQQTPGQGLQFLFEYFSETQRNKGNFPGRFSGRQFSNSRSEMNVSTLELGDSALYLCASSPSAGQGILGYTFGSGTRLTVV.

J is TRBJ2-3 and V is TRBV5-1; TRBD2 matches at 13 bases. This CDR3 region has 16 residues. V gave up 4 bases and J gave up 4 bases; unmatched junction bases: 6. Germline values: CDR1 SGHRS, CDR2 YFSETQ. CDR3 in DNA: TGCGCCAGCAGCGCCAGGACTAGCGGGGGACCAGATACGCAGTATTTT. It codes for CASSARTSGGPDTQYF. Full variable domain (rest looked up from reference TRBV5-1 and TRBJ2-3): KAGVTQTPRYLIKTRGQQVTLSCSPISGHRSVSWYQQTPGQGLQFLFEYFSETQRNKGNFPGRFSGRQFSNSRSEMNVSTLELGDSALYLCASSARTSGGPDTQYFGPGTRLTVL.

The V and J genes are TRBV7-3 and TRBJ2-6, with D maybe TRBD2 (6 bases). CDR3 size: 17 residues. Trimming stripped 1 base from V and 0 bases from J, with 10 bases between. The germline V gene has CDR1 SGHTA and CDR2 FQGTGA. This chain's CDR3 is CASSLNSGNSGANVLTF. As DNA, the CDR3 is TGTGCCAGCAGCTTAAATAGCGGAAACTCTGGGGCCAACGTCCTGACTTTC.

The chain employs TRBV6-1 and TRBJ2-3; tentative D call: TRBD2 (5 bases). This CDR3 is 14 amino acids long. V lost 3 bases and J lost 6, with 13 bases in between. Per the germline V gene, CDR1 is MNHNS and CDR2 is SASEGT. CDR3 in amino acids: CASSDRGPGDTQYF. The CDR3 DNA is TGTGCCAGCAGTGACCGCGGGCCGGGGGATACGCAGTATTTT.

V and J are TRBV7-2 and TRBJ2-5; TRBD2 matches 9 bases. CDR3 length: 16 amino acids. J lost 4 bases, V lost 1 base, and 7 bases had no gene match. CDR1 SGHTA and CDR2 FQGNSA come from the germline V gene. The CDR3 DNA sequence: TGTGCCAGCAGCTTAGGGTTCCTAGCGGGAAGAGAGACCCAGTACTTC. Translation: CASSLGFLAGRETQYF.

The chain carries TRBV5-1 and TRBJ2-7; 14 bases match TRBD2. Germline CDR1 and CDR2: SGHRS and YFSETQ. V trimming: 3 bases; J trimming: 0 bases; junction bases outside the gene matches: 11. The CDR3 covers 19 residues. This CDR3 reads CASSSWTSGRSVSSYEQYF. The DNA of the CDR3 is TGCGCCAGCAGCTCGTGGACTAGCGGGAGGTCCGTAAGCTCCTACGAGCAGTACTTC.

The rearrangement joins TRBV3-1 to TRBJ2-7; 8 bases map to TRBD2. Trimming removed 0 bases from V and 2 bases from J; junction bases left unmatched: 3. This CDR3 has 15 residues. Germline V gene sequence: CDR1 LGHDT, CDR2 YNNKEL (reference sequence). The CDR3 region is CASSQEAGVAYEQYF. The CDR3 DNA reads as TGTGCCAGCAGCCAAGAAGCGGGAGTCGCCTACGAGCAGTACTTC.

The chain recombines TRBV18 with TRBJ2-5; D is unclear. TRBJ2-7 explains the end of the DNA better; the J call may be wrong. The germline CDR1 and CDR2 sequences are KGHSH and LQKENI. The CDR3 has 13 residues. CDR3 nucleotide sequence: TGTGCCAGCTCACTCGACCTGGGCTCCGAGCAGTACTTC. Residues: CASSLDLGSEQYF.

V is TRBV29-1 and J is TRBJ2-7; 7 bases fit TRBD1. Germline V lookup: CDR1 SQVTM, CDR2 ANQGSEA. The CDR3 covers 13 residues. J lost 10 bases, V lost 5 bases, and 14 bases had no gene match. The CDR3 region has the DNA TGCAGCGTTCAGGGGGTCCTAAGTGTCGATCAGTACTTC. It codes for CSVQGVLSVDQYF.

The chain combines TRBV2 with TRBJ2-5, with TRBD1 matching over 7 bases. The CDR3 contains 15 residues. Per germline, CDR1 SNHLY and CDR2 FYNNEI. V trimming: 6 bases; J trimming: 11 bases; junction bases outside the gene matches: 18. CDR3 in DNA: TGTGCCAGCAGGGCAGACAGGGTATCGTATGGAGAGCAGTACTTC. Protein: CASRADRVSYGEQYF.